This T cell receptor beta chain is from a study of Ad26.COV2.S vaccination and SARS-CoV-2 variants. The table came from immunoSEQ multiplex PCR; TCRdb's copy has only in-frame clones and leaves some out. The table has more than 250,000 clones, around 87% seen once; the top ten hold 2.5% to 3.5%. As to treatment: over 15 received Ad26.COV2.S at low or high dose, single or two shots; 5 received placebo; per-sample allocation not given. Collection of the samples took place on day 63 after the first injection of vaccine or placebo. CDR1 GTSNPN and CDR2 SVGIG come from the germline V gene (reference sequence). This CDR3 is built from 15 residues.

This TCR derives from a person between 18 and 59 years old who received the Ad26.COV2.S COVID-19 vaccine or a placebo. The sample here was peripheral blood, taken in a trial of Ad26.COV2.S vaccine versus placebo. This chain joins TRBV30 and TRBJ2-5, with 7 bases that match TRBD2. The end of the DNA is better explained by TRBJ2-7, so the J call may be wrong. The CDR3 is CAWSTRRGFIYEQYF. In DNA, the CDR3 is TGTGCCTGGAGTACCCGGCGGGGGTTTATCTACGAGCAGTACTTC.